A single sample is the source of the 29 T cell receptor beta chains below, sequenced in a study of breast tumors, draining lymph nodes, adjacent tissues. TCRdb independently ran MiXCR on the multiplex PCR reads; one entry per CDR3 protein. The repertoire holds 180,000 or so distinct CDR3 sequences, with around a third as singletons. Axillary draining lymph nodes of breast cancer patients supplied the node samples. Sequenced material: axillary lymph node tissue. The source is a female donor with breast cancer. Some clones in this sample may be carry-over from other donors' samples.

This clonotype was counted at least ten times. Germline is not matched at one junction end, which may reflect a read error. J is TRBJ1-1 and V is TRBV9; D gene ambiguous. CDR3 length: 11 amino acids. Germline CDR1 reads SGDLS; CDR2 reads YYNGEE. As DNA, the CDR3 is TGCGCCAGCAGTGGAAACACTGAAGCTTTCTTT. This gives the protein CASSGNTEAFF. Filled out from reference TRBV9 and TRBJ1-1, the complete variable domain reads DSGVTQTPKHLITATGQRVTLRCSPRSGDLSVYWYQQSLDQGLQFLIQYYNGEERAKGNILERFSAQQFPDLHSELNLSSLELGDSALYFCASSGNTEAFFGQGTRLTVV.

This clonotype was seen a handful of times. This may arise from a read error, as a much more abundant clone is one base away. This CDR3 is CANSYSEVQETQYF. The DNA for the CDR3 is TGTGCCAACAGTTACTCAGAGGTTCAAGAGACCCAGTACTTC. J is TRBJ2-5 and V is TRBV6-5; D is uncertain. This CDR3 is built from 14 residues. Germline V gene data show CDR1 as MNHEY and CDR2 as SVGAGI.

Concerning this clonotype: Since a much larger clone is just one base distant, this may be a read error. The genes are TRBV9 and TRBJ2-5; TRBD2 matches at 11 bases. TRBJ2-1 matches the DNA end more closely, so the J call is doubtful. This CDR3 comprises 15 residues. The germline CDR1 and CDR2 sequences are SGDLS and YYNGEE. The CDR3 loop is CTSSVVAGGDTEQFF. CDR3 bases: TGTACCAGCAGCGTAGTAGCGGGAGGGGATACTGAGCAGTTCTTC.

This clonotype was seen repeatedly, ten times or more. The chain has TRBV4-1 and TRBJ2-1, with D possibly being TRBD2 (5 bases). This CDR3 is built from 16 residues. V dropped 1 base and J dropped 1 base, with 11 bases sitting between them. The germline CDR1 and CDR2 sequences are MGHRA and YSYEKL. The CDR3, as DNA: TGCGCCAGCAGCCAAGTGGACTTAGTGTCCTACAATGAGCAGTTCTTC. It specifies CASSQVDLVSYNEQFF.

This clonotype has at least ten counts. The J gene is TRBJ2-7, the V gene TRBV5-1; 9 bases are a match to TRBD2. There are 15 residues in the CDR3. The trim removed 1 base at V and 0 bases at J, leaving 2 bases unmatched. Germline V gene lookup returns CDR1 SGHRS and CDR2 YFSETQ. The CDR3 nucleotides are TGCGCCAGCAGCTTGAGCGGGGGGAGCTCCTACGAGCAGTACTTC. Translation gives CASSLSGGSSYEQYF.

This clonotype was counted at least ten times. This chain joins TRBV4-3 and TRBJ2-4; the D gene is possibly TRBD2 (6 bases). Trimming removed 2 bases from V and 0 bases from J, with 11 bases in between. The CDR3 has 16 amino acids. Germline CDR1 and CDR2: LGHNA and YSLEER. The CDR3 DNA reads TGCGCCAGCAGCCAATTCCATAGCGGAGCCAAAAACATTCAGTACTTC. Translating it yields CASSQFHSGAKNIQYF.

The genes are TRBV14 and TRBJ1-1, with D maybe TRBD1 (5 bases). The CDR3 has 13 residues. Trimming stripped 3 bases from V and 2 bases from J, with 7 bases between. Germline-derived CDR1 and CDR2 are SGHDN and FVKESK. CDR3 nucleotide sequence: TGTGCCAGCAGCCAGGGGCCCAACACTGAAGCTTTCTTT. This translates into CASSQGPNTEAFF.

This clonotype was detected many times. The chain couples TRBV9 to TRBJ2-3; D is unclear. Trimming removed 2 bases at V and 1 base at J, with 8 bases between. The V gene's germline CDR1 is SGDLS and CDR2 YYNGEE. CDR3 size: 14 residues. The CDR3 nucleotides read TGTGCCAGCAGCGTTCGGATGGGCACAGATACGCAGTATTTT. Amino acid sequence: CASSVRMGTDTQYF.

This clonotype appeared many times. The chain couples TRBV4-2 to TRBJ2-1, with TRBD2 matching over 12 bases. Germline values: CDR1 LGHNA, CDR2 YNFKEQ. The CDR3 is 19 amino acids. Trimming removed 4 bases from V and 3 bases from J; junction bases left unmatched: 13. The CDR3 DNA follows: TGTGCCAGCAGCCCAAGAGGGCTAGCGGGGGGGCTTGGCTACAATGAGCAGTTCTTC. This gives the protein CASSPRGLAGGLGYNEQFF.

This clonotype was found many times. This sequence joins TRBV7-9 and TRBJ2-1, with TRBD2 matching 9 bases. V shed 4 bases, J shed 7 bases, and the junction held 11 bases outside the gene matches. This CDR3 has 16 residues. Germline loops: CDR1 SEHNR, CDR2 FQNEAQ (reference sequence). CDR3 protein: CASSSPRAGGRNEQFF. Here the CDR3 DNA reads TGTGCCAGCAGCTCCCCAAGGGCGGGAGGGCGGAATGAGCAGTTCTTC. The whole variable domain, remainder taken from reference TRBV7-9 and TRBJ2-1, is DTGVSQNPRHKITKRGQNVTFRCDPISEHNRLYWYRQTLGQGPEFLTYFQNEAQLEKSRLLSDRFSAERPKGSFSTLEIQRTEQGDSAMYLCASSSPRAGGRNEQFFGPGTRLTVL.

This clonotype was picked up many times. V usage is TRBV7-2 and J usage is TRBJ1-6, with D perhaps TRBD1 (6 bases). This CDR3 is built from 13 residues. Germline CDR1 and CDR2: SGHTA and FQGNSA. Trimming shortened V by 6 bases and J by 14 bases, and 17 bases separated the two germline ends. The CDR3 reads CASRYTGGGALHF. CDR3 DNA: TGTGCCAGCAGGTACACGGGGGGCGGTGCCCTCCACTTT.

This clonotype was picked up many times. Compared with germline, one end of the junction differs, possibly owing to a read error. This chain links TRBV6-5 with TRBJ1-2, with D unresolved. Germline-derived CDR1 and CDR2 are MNHEY and SVGAGI. This CDR3 comprises 13 residues. The CDR3 DNA follows: TGTGCCAGCAGTCACTCGGACTTCGACGGCTACACCTTC. Translated: CASSHSDFDGYTF.

This clonotype was found many times. V and J are TRBV18 and TRBJ2-7; D possibly matches TRBD1 or TRBD2 (5 bases each). Between the trimmed V and J ends, which lost 5 bases and 6 bases, there was a span of 8 bases. This CDR3 has 11 residues. CDR1 and CDR2 from the germline V gene are KGHSH and LQKENI. The DNA for the CDR3 is TGTGCCAGCTCATCGGGGCGCGAGCAGTACTTC. This translates into CASSSGREQYF.

Concerning this clonotype itself: This may be a read error: a much more frequent sequence differs by one nucleotide. The DNA is left out, because the CDR3 cannot be placed on it with certainty; the CDR3 is given as TCRdb lists it. The chain has TRBV6-6 and TRBJ1-2. The CDR3 length is 12 residues, termini included. Germline lookup yields CDR1 MNHNY and CDR2 SVGAGI (reference sequence). The chain's CDR3 is CASVEGTYGCTF.

For this clonotype: A clone one base away is much larger, so this may be a read error. The chain is built from TRBV7-8 and TRBJ2-7; TRBD2 matches at 7 bases. Germline V CDR1 and CDR2: SGHVS, FQNEAQ. The CDR3 is 16 amino acids. The trim removed 6 bases at V and 12 bases at J, leaving 23 bases unmatched. CDR3 sequence reads: CASSYSSLAEPRKSYF. CDR3 sequence (DNA): TGTGCCAGCAGTTACTCGTCGCTAGCGGAGCCTCGAAAGTCGTACTTC.

This clonotype was observed many times. J is TRBJ2-7 and V is TRBV2; D gene unclear. Looked up from germline, CDR1 is SNHLY and CDR2 is FYNNEI. The CDR3 runs to 13 residues. V gave up 6 bases and J gave up 4 bases, with 13 bases separating them. The CDR3 is CASRPPLLYEQYF. The CDR3 coding sequence is TGTGCCAGCAGGCCCCCCCTACTATACGAGCAGTACTTC.

The chain links TRBV11-2 to TRBJ2-7; 11 nucleotides agree with TRBD2. Germline lookup yields CDR1 SGHAT and CDR2 FQNNGV. The CDR3 extends over 16 amino acids. V shed 3 bases, J shed 4 bases, and the junction held 8 bases outside the gene matches. The CDR3 DNA follows: TGTGCCAGCAGCTTCGGCGGGGTAGCGGGAGGGTACGAGCAGTACTTC. Protein sequence: CASSFGGVAGGYEQYF.

This clonotype has only a few counts. One base away lies a much larger clone, so this may be a sequencing read error. V gene TRBV5-1 combines with J gene TRBJ2-7; a possible D gene is TRBD1 (5 bases). CDR1 SGHRS and CDR2 YFSETQ come from the germline V gene. CDR3 length: 13 amino acids. The CDR3: CASSLWAGNDQYF. The DNA for the CDR3 is TGCGCCAGCAGCCTATGGGCAGGGAACGACCAGTACTTC.

The table lists this clonotype with many counts. The rearrangement uses TRBV7-2 and TRBJ1-3, with D maybe TRBD1 (6 bases). Trimming stripped 1 base from V and 6 bases from J, with 13 bases between. The germline CDR1 and CDR2 sequences are SGHTA and FQGNSA. This CDR3 comprises 15 residues. The CDR3 is CASSLDPGQSNTIYF. CDR3 DNA: TGTGCCAGCAGCTTAGACCCTGGACAGTCAAACACCATATATTTT.

Ten or more counts support this clonotype. A much larger clonotype is one base distant, so this may be a read error. The chain is built from TRBV4-1 and TRBJ1-6; no reliable D call. The CDR3 contains 15 residues. Germline V gene lookup returns CDR1 MGHRA and CDR2 YSYEKL. V lost 4 bases, J lost 5 bases, and 12 bases lay in between. In DNA form, the CDR3 reads TGCGCCAGCAGCCTAATGGGGTCGAATAATTCACCCCTCCACTTT. Protein product: CASSLMGSNNSPLHF.

For this clonotype: This may be a read error: a much more frequent sequence differs by one nucleotide. The chain recombines TRBV6-2 or TRBV6-3 with TRBJ2-5; D not certain. The CDR3 runs 12 residues. Per germline, CDR1 MNHEY and CDR2 SVGEGT. The ends were cut back, 5 bases at V and 7 bases at J, with 11 bases in the middle. DNA of the CDR3: TGTGCCAGCAGTCACGACTGGAGGACCCAGTACTTC. It specifies CASSHDWRTQYF.

This clonotype was seen many times. The genes are TRBV2 and TRBJ2-1, with 8 bases identical to TRBD2. The CDR3 extends over 16 amino acids. Unmatched junction bases numbered 5, after V lost 1 base and J lost 3 bases. Germline CDR1 SNHLY, CDR2 FYNNEI. CDR3 coding DNA: TGTGCCAGCAGTGAAGGGAGGACTAGCTTCTACAATGAGCAGTTCTTC. Encoded protein: CASSEGRTSFYNEQFF.

The table lists this clonotype with many counts. The V call is TRBV24-1, the J call TRBJ2-1; D is undetermined. The germline V gene encodes CDR1 KGHDR and CDR2 SFDVKD. CDR3 length equals 16 residues. V was cut by 4 bases and J by 0 bases, with 12 bases left in between. In nucleotides, the CDR3 is TGTGCCACCAGTGACCCTGACGAAAGCTCCTACAATGAGCAGTTCTTC. It encodes CATSDPDESSYNEQFF.

This clonotype showed up many times. The chain employs TRBV2 and TRBJ1-5; D might be TRBD1 (6 bases). CDR1 is SNHLY, CDR2 FYNNEI, per germline. This CDR3 region has 13 residues. V dropped 0 bases and J dropped 8 bases, with 8 bases sitting between them. The DNA of the CDR3 is TGTGCCAGCAGTGAAGCGGGGGCCGAGCCCCAGCATTTT. Protein sequence: CASSEAGAEPQHF.

Concerning this clonotype: A read error is possible here, since a much larger clone lies one base away. V is TRBV9 and J is TRBJ2-5; D might be TRBD2 (5 bases). The CDR3 extends over 14 amino acids. Per germline, CDR1 SGDLS and CDR2 YYNGEE. CDR3 DNA sequence: TGTGCCGGCAGCGTAGGCCAGCGTGGGGAGACCCAGTCCTTC. It translates to CAGSVGQRGETQSF.

Regarding this clonotype: A junction boundary mismatches the germline segment, possibly from a read error. The rearrangement joins TRBV7-2 to TRBJ2-7; 12 bases are a match to TRBD2. Looked up from germline, CDR1 is SGHTA and CDR2 is FQGNSA. The CDR3 is 16 residues long. In DNA form, the CDR3 reads TGTGCCAGCAGCTTAGCGCTGACTAGCGGGAGCTCCGAGGAGTACTTC. Amino acid sequence: CASSLALTSGSSEEYF.

A note on this clonotype: One end of the junction fails to match germline, which may point to a read error. The chain carries TRBV7-6 and TRBJ2-1; D is possibly TRBD2 (6 bases). Per germline, CDR1 SGHVS and CDR2 FNYEAQ. The CDR3 covers 18 residues. CDR3 loop: CASSLLARGASSYHEQFF. For the CDR3, the DNA is TGTGCCAGCAGCTTACTAGCGAGAGGGGCTAGCTCCTACCATGAGCAGTTCTTC.

CDR3 bases: TGTGCCATCAGTTCTTGGACTAGCGGGGGCCCGACGACAGATACGCAGTATTTT. Amino acid sequence: CAISSWTSGGPTTDTQYF. The chain carries TRBV10-3 and TRBJ2-3; 13 nucleotides line up with TRBD2. CDR3 length equals 18 residues. Germline-derived CDR1 and CDR2 are ENHRY and SYGVKD. With 5 bases clipped from V and 3 bases from J, the junction kept 11 bases outside the gene matches.

This clonotype was counted at least ten times. This rearrangement joins TRBV7-3 to TRBJ2-3; perhaps TRBD2 as D (6 bases). This CDR3 spans 14 amino acids. Deletions cut 3 bases from V and 0 bases from J, with 7 bases between. Germline loops: CDR1 SGHTA, CDR2 FQGTGA. The CDR3 DNA reads as TGTGCCAGCAGCTTGGACTACAGCACAGATACGCAGTATTTT. It yields the protein CASSLDYSTDTQYF.